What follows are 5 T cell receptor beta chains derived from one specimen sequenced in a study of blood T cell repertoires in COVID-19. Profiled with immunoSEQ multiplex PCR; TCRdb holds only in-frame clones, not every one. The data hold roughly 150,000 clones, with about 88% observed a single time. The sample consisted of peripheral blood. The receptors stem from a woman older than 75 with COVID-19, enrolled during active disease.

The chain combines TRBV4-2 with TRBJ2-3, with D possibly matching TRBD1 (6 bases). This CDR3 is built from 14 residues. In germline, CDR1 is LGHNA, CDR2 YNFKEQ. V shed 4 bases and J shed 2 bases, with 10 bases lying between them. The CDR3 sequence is CASSPQGSTDTQYF. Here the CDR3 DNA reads TGTGCCAGCAGCCCGCAGGGGTCCACAGATACGCAGTATTTT.

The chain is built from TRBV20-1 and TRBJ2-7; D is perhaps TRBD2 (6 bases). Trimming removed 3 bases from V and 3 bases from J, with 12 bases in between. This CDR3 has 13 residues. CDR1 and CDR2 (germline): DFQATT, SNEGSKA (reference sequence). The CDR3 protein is CSASGGTVYEQYF. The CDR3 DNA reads TGCAGTGCTAGTGGCGGGACTGTCTACGAGCAGTACTTC.

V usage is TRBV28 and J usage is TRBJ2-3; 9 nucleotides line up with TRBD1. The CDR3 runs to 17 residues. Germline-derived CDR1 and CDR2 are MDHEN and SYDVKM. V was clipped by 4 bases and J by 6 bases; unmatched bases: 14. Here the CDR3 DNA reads TGTGCCAGCAGTTCCAAGGACAGGGGTGGAGGCAGGGATACGCAGTATTTT. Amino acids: CASSSKDRGGGRDTQYF.

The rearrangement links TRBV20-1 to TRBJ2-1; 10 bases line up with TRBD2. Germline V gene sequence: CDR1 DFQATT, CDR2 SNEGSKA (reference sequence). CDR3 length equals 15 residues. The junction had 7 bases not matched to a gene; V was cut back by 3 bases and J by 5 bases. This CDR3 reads CSASSASGRDNEQFF. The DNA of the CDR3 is TGCAGTGCTAGTTCGGCTAGCGGGAGAGACAATGAGCAGTTCTTC.

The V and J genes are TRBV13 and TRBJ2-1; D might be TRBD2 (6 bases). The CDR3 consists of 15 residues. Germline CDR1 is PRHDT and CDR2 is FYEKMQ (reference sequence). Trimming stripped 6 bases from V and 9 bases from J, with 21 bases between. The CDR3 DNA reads TGTGCCAGCAGTTATTCAACCTGGGAGGCAGGTGAGCAGTTCTTC. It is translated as CASSYSTWEAGEQFF.